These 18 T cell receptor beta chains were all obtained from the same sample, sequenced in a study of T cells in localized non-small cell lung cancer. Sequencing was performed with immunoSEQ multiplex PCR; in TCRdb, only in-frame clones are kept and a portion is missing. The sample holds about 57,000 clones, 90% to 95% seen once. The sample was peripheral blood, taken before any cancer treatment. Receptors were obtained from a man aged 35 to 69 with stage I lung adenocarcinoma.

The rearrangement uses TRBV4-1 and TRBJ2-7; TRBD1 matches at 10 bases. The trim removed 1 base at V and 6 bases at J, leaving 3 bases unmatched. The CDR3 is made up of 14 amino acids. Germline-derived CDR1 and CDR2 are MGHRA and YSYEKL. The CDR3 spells CASSQVRDRGEQYF. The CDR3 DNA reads TGCGCCAGCAGCCAAGTGAGGGACAGGGGCGAGCAGTACTTC.

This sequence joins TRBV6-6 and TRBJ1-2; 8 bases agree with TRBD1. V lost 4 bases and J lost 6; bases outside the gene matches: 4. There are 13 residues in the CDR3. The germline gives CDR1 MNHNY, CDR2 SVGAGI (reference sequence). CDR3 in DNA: TGTGCCAGCAGTTTTCCGACAGGGGATGGCTACACCTTC. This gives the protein CASSFPTGDGYTF.

The CDR3 protein is CASSLFGGPNIQYF. DNA of the CDR3: TGTGCCAGCAGTTTATTCGGGGGACCAAACATTCAGTACTTC. The rearrangement links TRBV28 to TRBJ2-4, with a tentative D call TRBD2 (6 bases). V lost 1 base and J lost 6, with 10 bases in between. Germline loops: CDR1 MDHEN, CDR2 SYDVKM. The CDR3 spans 14 residues.

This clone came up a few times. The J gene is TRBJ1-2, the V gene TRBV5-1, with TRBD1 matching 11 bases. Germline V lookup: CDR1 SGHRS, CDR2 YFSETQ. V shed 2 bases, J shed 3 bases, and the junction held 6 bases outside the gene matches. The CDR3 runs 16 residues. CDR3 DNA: TGCGCCAGCAGCTTTGAACCGGGACAGGGGGACTATGGCTACACCTTC. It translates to CASSFEPGQGDYGYTF.

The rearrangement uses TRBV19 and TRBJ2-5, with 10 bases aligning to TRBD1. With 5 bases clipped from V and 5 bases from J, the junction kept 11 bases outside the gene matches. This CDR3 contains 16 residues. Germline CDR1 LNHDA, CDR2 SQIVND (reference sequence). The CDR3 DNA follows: TGTGCCAGTAGTCCACGACAGGGGGCGGTTCGGGAGACCCAGTACTTC. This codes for CASSPRQGAVRETQYF.

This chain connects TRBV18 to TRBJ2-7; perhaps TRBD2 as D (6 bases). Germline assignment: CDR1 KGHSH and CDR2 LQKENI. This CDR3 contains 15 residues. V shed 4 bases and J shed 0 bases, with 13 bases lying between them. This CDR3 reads CASSLGDGSSYEQYF. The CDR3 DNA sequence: TGTGCCAGCTCACTGGGCGACGGGAGCTCCTACGAGCAGTACTTC.

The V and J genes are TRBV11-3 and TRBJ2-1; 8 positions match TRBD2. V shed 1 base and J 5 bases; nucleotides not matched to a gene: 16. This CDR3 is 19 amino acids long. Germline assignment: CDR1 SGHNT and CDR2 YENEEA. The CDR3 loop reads CASSLVEGAGETPNNEQFF. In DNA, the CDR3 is TGTGCCAGCAGCTTAGTGGAAGGAGCGGGAGAGACCCCGAACAATGAGCAGTTCTTC.

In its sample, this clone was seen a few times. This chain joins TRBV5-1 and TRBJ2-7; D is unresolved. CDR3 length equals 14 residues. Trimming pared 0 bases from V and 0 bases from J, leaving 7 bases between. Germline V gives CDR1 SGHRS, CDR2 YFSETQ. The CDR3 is CASSLASSSYEQYF. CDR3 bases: TGCGCCAGCAGCTTGGCCTCTAGCTCCTACGAGCAGTACTTC.

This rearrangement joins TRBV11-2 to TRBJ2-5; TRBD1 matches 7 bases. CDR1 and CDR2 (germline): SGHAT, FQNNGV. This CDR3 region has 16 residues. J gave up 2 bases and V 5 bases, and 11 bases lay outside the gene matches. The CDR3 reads CASSVHGAGGQETQYF. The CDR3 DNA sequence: TGTGCCAGCAGCGTCCACGGCGCAGGGGGTCAAGAGACCCAGTACTTC.

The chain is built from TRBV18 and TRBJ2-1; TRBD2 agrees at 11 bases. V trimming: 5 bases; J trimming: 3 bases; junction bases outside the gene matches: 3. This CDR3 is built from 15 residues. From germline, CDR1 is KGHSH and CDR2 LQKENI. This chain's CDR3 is CASSAGTSGYNEQFF. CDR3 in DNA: TGTGCCAGCTCAGCCGGGACTAGCGGCTACAATGAGCAGTTCTTC. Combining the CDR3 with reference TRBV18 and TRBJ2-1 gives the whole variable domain NAGVMQNPRHLVRRRGQEARLRCSPMKGHSHVYWYRQLPEEGLKFMVYLQKENIIDESGMPKERFSAEFPKEGPSILRIQQVVRGDSAAYFCASSAGTSGYNEQFFGPGTRLTVL.

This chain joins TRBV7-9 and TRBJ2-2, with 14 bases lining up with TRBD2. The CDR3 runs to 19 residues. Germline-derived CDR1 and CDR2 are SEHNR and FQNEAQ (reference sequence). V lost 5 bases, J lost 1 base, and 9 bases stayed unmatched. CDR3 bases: TGTGCCAGCAGCCCGACTAGCGGGAGGGCCCCTTTGAACACCGGGGAGCTGTTTTTT. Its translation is CASSPTSGRAPLNTGELFF. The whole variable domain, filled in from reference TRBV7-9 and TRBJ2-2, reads DTGVSQNPRHKITKRGQNVTFRCDPISEHNRLYWYRQTLGQGPEFLTYFQNEAQLEKSRLLSDRFSAERPKGSFSTLEIQRTEQGDSAMYLCASSPTSGRAPLNTGELFFGEGSRLTVL.

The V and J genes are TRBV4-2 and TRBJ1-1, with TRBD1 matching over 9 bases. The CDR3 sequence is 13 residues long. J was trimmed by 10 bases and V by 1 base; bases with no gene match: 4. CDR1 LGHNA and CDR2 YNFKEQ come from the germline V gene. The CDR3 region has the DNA TGTGCCAGCAGCCAAGCGGACAGGGGTTCAGCTTTCTTT. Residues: CASSQADRGSAFF.

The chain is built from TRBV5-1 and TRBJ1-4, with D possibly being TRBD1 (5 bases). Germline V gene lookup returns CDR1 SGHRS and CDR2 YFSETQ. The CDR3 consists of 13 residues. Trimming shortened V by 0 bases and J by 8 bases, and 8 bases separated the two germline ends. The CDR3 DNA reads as TGCGCCAGCAGCTTGGGGGGCATCGAAAAACTGTTTTTT. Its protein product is CASSLGGIEKLFF.

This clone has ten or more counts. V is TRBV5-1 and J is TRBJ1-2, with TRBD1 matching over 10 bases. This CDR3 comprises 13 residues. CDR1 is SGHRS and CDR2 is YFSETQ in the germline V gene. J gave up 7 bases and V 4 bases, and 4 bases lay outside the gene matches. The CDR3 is CASSEDRGIGYTF. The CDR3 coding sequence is TGCGCCAGCAGCGAGGACAGGGGGATTGGCTACACCTTC.

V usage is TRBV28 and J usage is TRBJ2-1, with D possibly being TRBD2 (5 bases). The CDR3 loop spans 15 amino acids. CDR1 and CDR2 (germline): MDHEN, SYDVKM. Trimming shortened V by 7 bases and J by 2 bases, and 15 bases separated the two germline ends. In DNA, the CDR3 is TGTGCCAGCACCAGATGGGAGATCACCTACAATGAGCAGTTCTTC. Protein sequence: CASTRWEITYNEQFF.

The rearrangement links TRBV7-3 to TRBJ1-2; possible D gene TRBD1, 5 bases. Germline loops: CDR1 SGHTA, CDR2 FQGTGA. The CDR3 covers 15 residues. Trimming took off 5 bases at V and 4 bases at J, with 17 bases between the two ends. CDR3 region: CASSPLLGRPYGYTF. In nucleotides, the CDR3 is TGTGCCAGCAGCCCGCTATTGGGGCGGCCCTATGGCTACACCTTC.

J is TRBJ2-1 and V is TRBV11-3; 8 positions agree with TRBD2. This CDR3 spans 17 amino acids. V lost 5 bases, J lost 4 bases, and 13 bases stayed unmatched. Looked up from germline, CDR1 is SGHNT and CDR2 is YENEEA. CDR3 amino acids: CASSPFWAGGRYNEQFF. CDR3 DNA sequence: TGTGCCAGCAGCCCCTTTTGGGCGGGAGGTCGTTACAATGAGCAGTTCTTC.

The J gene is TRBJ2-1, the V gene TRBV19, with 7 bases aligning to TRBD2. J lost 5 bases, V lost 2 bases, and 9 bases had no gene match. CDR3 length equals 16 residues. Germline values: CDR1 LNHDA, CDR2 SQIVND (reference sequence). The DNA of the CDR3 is TGTGCCAGTAGTATAACCCTAGCAGCGGGAAACAATGAGCAGTTCTTC. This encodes CASSITLAAGNNEQFF.